These T cell receptor beta chains were read from a single sample in a study of shared T cell receptors in the human thymus. Sequencing was performed with immunoSEQ multiplex PCR; in TCRdb, only in-frame clones are kept and a portion is missing. This table holds hundreds of thousands of clones, 70% to 90% found once. Another study also made use of these data, one on human thymus T cells.

Sequences were obtained from thymocytes. These receptors originate from a boy less than two years old with a congenital heart defect. Each CDR3 is given with its conserved first and last residue. A D gene is named only where the DNA matches it firmly. Clone size is not always given. Where it is, it says once, few, many or a class for expanded clones.

d_call	clone_size	v_call	j_call	cdr3_aa	cdr3_nt
.	few	TRBV19	TRBJ2-7	CASTETWDWYF	TGTGCCAGTACCGAGACATGGGACTGGTACTTC
TRBD2	.	TRBV2	TRBJ2-1	CASSPGRGGRESYNEQFF	TGTGCCAGCAGCCCCGGGCGGGGGGGAAGAGAATCCTACAATGAGCAGTTCTTC
TRBD2	.	TRBV4-3	TRBJ2-7	CASSQDGGERASEQYF	TGCGCCAGCAGCCAAGATGGGGGGGAGAGGGCCTCGGAGCAGTACTTC
.	.	TRBV4-2	TRBJ2-3	CASREAERAPSTDTQYF	TGTGCCAGCCGAGAGGCCGAGAGGGCCCCTTCCACAGATACGCAGTATTTT
TRBD1	.	TRBV5-1	TRBJ2-5	CASSLNSGQEQETQYF	TGCGCCAGCAGCTTAAATTCGGGACAGGAGCAAGAGACCCAGTACTTC
.	.	TRBV4-1	TRBJ2-3	CASSQDFNFTDTQYF	TGCGCCAGCAGCCAAGATTTTAACTTCACAGATACGCAGTATTTT
TRBD2	.	TRBV2	TRBJ2-5	CASSSGGPPGLKETQYF	TGTGCCAGCAGCTCCGGCGGGCCCCCGGGACTAAAAGAGACCCAGTACTTC
TRBD2	.	TRBV9	TRBJ2-5	CASSPRSLTSGLQETQYF	TGTGCCAGCAGCCCCCGAAGCTTGACTAGCGGACTCCAAGAGACCCAGTACTTC
TRBD2	.	TRBV11-2	TRBJ2-7	CASSPLNGLEPTYEQYF	TGTGCCAGCAGCCCCCTAAATGGACTAGAGCCGACCTACGAGCAGTACTTC
TRBD2	.	TRBV15	TRBJ2-3	CATSRDQVWAGGSTDTQYF	TGTGCCACCAGCAGAGATCAGGTGTGGGCGGGAGGGTCAACAGATACGCAGTATTTT
.	.	TRBV9	TRBJ1-2	CASSPRPELRVGYGYTF	TGTGCCAGCAGCCCTCGACCGGAGCTGCGGGTCGGGTATGGCTACACCTTC
TRBD1	.	TRBV5-1	TRBJ1-1	CASSLDRGNTEAFF	TGCGCCAGCAGCTTGGACAGGGGGAACACTGAAGCTTTCTTT
TRBD1	few	TRBV6-6	TRBJ1-1	CASSYPQGENTEAFF	TGTGCCAGCAGTTACCCCCAGGGGGAGAACACTGAAGCTTTCTTT
.	.	TRBV14	TRBJ1-1	CASSHEPRQSQGNTEAFF	TGTGCCAGCAGCCATGAACCCAGACAGTCCCAGGGGAACACTGAAGCTTTCTTT
.	.	TRBV4-1	TRBJ1-5	CASSQEKVDRGEGNQPQHF	TGCGCCAGCAGCCAAGAGAAGGTTGATAGGGGTGAAGGCAATCAGCCCCAGCATTTT
TRBD2	.	TRBV5-6	TRBJ2-1	CASSLALAGGEQFF	TGTGCCAGCAGCTTGGCTCTAGCGGGGGGTGAGCAGTTCTTC
.	.	TRBV5-4	TRBJ1-5	CASSPGPDQPQHF	TGTGCCAGCAGCCCAGGGCCCGATCAGCCCCAGCATTTT
.	.	TRBV10-3	TRBJ2-1	CATNNSSYNEQFF	TGTGCCACGAATAACAGCTCCTACAATGAGCAGTTCTTC
TRBD1	.	TRBV27	TRBJ2-7	CASSLRPDRGYDEQYF	TGTGCCAGCAGTTTACGGCCTGACAGGGGATATGACGAGCAGTACTTC
.	.	TRBV4-2	TRBJ2-1	CASSQEAGISDEQFF	TGTGCCAGCAGCCAAGAAGCAGGGATAAGTGATGAGCAGTTCTTC
.	.	TRBV28	TRBJ2-1	CASSPPSGARGNEQFF	TGTGCCAGCAGTCCGCCGTCGGGAGCACGGGGGAATGAGCAGTTCTTC
.	.	TRBV18	TRBJ1-5	CASSRVGGQPQHF	TGTGCCAGCTCACGCGTTGGCGGTCAGCCCCAGCATTTT
.	.	TRBV19	TRBJ1-2	CASSPPEDPLRGYTF	TGTGCCAGTAGTCCACCGGAGGACCCCCTTAGGGGCTACACCTTC
.	.	TRBV11-3	TRBJ2-7	CASSVRGEQYF	TGTGCCAGCAGCGTTCGGGGGGAGCAGTACTTC
TRBD2	.	TRBV5-6	TRBJ2-2	CASSLRWTSPNTGELFF	TGTGCCAGCAGCTTAAGGTGGACTAGCCCAAACACCGGGGAGCTGTTTTTT
.	once	TRBV11-3	TRBJ2-7	CASSLESLSLLFYEQYF	TGTGCCAGCAGCTTAGAGAGCTTATCATTACTATTCTACGAGCAGTACTTC
TRBD2	.	TRBV6-5	TRBJ2-1	CASSYPWGLADNEQFF	TGTGCCAGCAGTTACCCTTGGGGACTAGCGGACAATGAGCAGTTCTTC
TRBD2	.	TRBV7-2	TRBJ2-3	CASSLASGGRDTQYF	TGTGCCAGCAGCTTAGCGTCGGGCGGGAGAGATACGCAGTATTTT
.	few	TRBV18	TRBJ1-1	CASSPELNTEAFF	TGTGCCAGCTCACCTGAGTTGAACACTGAAGCTTTCTTT
TRBD1	once	TRBV6-1	TRBJ1-4	CASSVTGTGGEGEKLFF	TGTGCCAGCAGTGTAACCGGGACAGGGGGCGAAGGTGAAAAACTGTTTTTT
TRBD2	.	TRBV13	TRBJ2-1	CASSLVLSGRGDNEQFF	TGTGCCAGCAGCTTAGTCCTAAGCGGGAGAGGGGACAATGAGCAGTTCTTC
.	.	TRBV29-1	TRBJ2-7	CSGGADTYEQYF	TGCAGCGGGGGCGCCGACACCTACGAGCAGTACTTC
TRBD1	.	TRBV11-1	TRBJ2-5	CASSPVGQGRETQYF	TGTGCCAGCAGCCCAGTTGGACAGGGCCGAGAGACCCAGTACTTC
.	.	TRBV5-6	TRBJ2-7	CASSYTGLSYEQYF	TGTGCCAGCAGCTACACCGGACTGTCCTACGAGCAGTACTTC
.	.	TRBV6-1	TRBJ2-7	CASSNQTAGVLEQYF	TGTGCCAGCAGTAACCAGACAGCGGGCGTCCTCGAGCAGTACTTC
TRBD2	.	TRBV5-4	TRBJ2-4	CASSFRRLAGGPVYNIQYF	TGTGCCAGCAGCTTTAGGAGACTAGCGGGAGGGCCGGTCTATAACATTCAGTACTTC
TRBD2	.	TRBV30	TRBJ2-7	CAWSDGLADYEQYF	TGTGCCTGGAGTGATGGACTAGCGGACTACGAGCAGTACTTC
.	.	TRBV9	TRBJ2-7	CASSVGGSTGEQYF	TGTGCCAGCAGCGTAGGAGGGAGTACGGGAGAGCAGTACTTC
.	.	TRBV28	TRBJ2-7	CASSCPRPSRSYEQYF	TGTGCCAGCAGTTGCCCCCGCCCTAGTCGGTCCTACGAGCAGTACTTC
.	.	TRBV28	TRBJ1-1	CASRRRGIPNTEAFF	TGTGCCAGCAGACGAAGGGGGATCCCGAACACTGAAGCTTTCTTT
.	.	TRBV5-1	TRBJ2-1	CASSPNRLGLSYNEQFF	TGCGCCAGCAGCCCGAATAGACTGGGGCTATCCTACAATGAGCAGTTCTTC
TRBD2	.	TRBV7-8	TRBJ2-7	CASSLLREAYYEQYF	TGTGCCAGCAGCTTACTACGGGAGGCCTACTACGAGCAGTACTTC
TRBD1	.	TRBV11-3	TRBJ2-6	CASSLAFRDRASGANVLTF	TGTGCCAGCAGCTTAGCATTCCGGGACAGAGCCTCTGGGGCCAACGTCCTGACTTTC
.	.	TRBV29-1	TRBJ2-3	CSVGADNLTDTQYF	TGCAGCGTTGGGGCGGACAACCTCACAGATACGCAGTATTTT
.	.	TRBV2	TRBJ2-7	CASSESGPYEQYF	TGTGCCAGCAGTGAAAGCGGCCCCTACGAGCAGTACTTC
.	.	TRBV4-2	TRBJ2-2	CASSQDSERARNETNTGELFF	TGTGCCAGCAGCCAAGACTCCGAGCGGGCCCGGAACGAAACGAACACCGGGGAGCTGTTTTTT
TRBD1	.	TRBV30	TRBJ2-7	CAWSGKGTGGSDYEQYF	TGTGCCTGGAGTGGAAAGGGGACAGGGGGCTCAGACTACGAGCAGTACTTC
TRBD1	.	TRBV7-6	TRBJ1-5	CASSPGTAFYSNQPQHF	TGTGCCAGCAGCCCAGGGACAGCTTTTTATAGCAATCAGCCCCAGCATTTT
.	.	TRBV25-1	TRBJ1-3	CASSEGSTGGNTIYF	TGTGCCAGCAGTGAGGGCTCGACAGGAGGAAACACCATATATTTT
TRBD2	.	TRBV2	TRBJ2-1	CASKGVAGGYNEQFF	TGTGCCAGCAAGGGAGTAGCGGGAGGGTACAATGAGCAGTTCTTC
TRBD2	.	TRBV11-3	TRBJ2-1	CASSLGFSGRDDEQFF	TGTGCCAGCAGCTTAGGCTTTAGCGGGAGGGACGATGAGCAGTTCTTC
TRBD1	.	TRBV9	TRBJ2-5	CASSTLMGQGAETQYF	TGTGCCAGCAGCACCCTCATGGGACAGGGGGCAGAGACCCAGTACTTC
.	.	TRBV15	TRBJ2-2	CATSRDRDLGAGELFF	TGTGCCACCAGCAGAGACCGGGACTTAGGTGCCGGGGAGCTGTTTTTT
.	.	TRBV5-4	TRBJ2-3	CASSQVTDTQYF	TGTGCCAGCAGCCAGGTCACAGATACGCAGTATTTT
TRBD1	.	TRBV10-3	TRBJ1-1	CAIRGGQGLNTEAFF	TGTGCCATCAGAGGGGGACAGGGGTTGAACACTGAAGCTTTCTTT